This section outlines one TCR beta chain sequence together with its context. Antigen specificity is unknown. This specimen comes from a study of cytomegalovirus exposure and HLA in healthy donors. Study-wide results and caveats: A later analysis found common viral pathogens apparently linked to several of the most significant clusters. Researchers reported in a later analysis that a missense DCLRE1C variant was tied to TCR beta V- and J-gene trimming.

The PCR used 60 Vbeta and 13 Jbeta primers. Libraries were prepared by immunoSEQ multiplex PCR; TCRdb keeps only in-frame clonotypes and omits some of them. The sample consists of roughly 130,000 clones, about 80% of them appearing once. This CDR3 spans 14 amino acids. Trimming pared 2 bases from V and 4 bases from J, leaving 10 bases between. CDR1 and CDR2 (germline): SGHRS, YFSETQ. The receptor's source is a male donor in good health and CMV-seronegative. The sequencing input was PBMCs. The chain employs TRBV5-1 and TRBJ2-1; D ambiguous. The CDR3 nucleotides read TGCGCCAGCAGCTTAGAGAACCTTTACAATGAGCAGTTCTTC. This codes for CASSLENLYNEQFF.